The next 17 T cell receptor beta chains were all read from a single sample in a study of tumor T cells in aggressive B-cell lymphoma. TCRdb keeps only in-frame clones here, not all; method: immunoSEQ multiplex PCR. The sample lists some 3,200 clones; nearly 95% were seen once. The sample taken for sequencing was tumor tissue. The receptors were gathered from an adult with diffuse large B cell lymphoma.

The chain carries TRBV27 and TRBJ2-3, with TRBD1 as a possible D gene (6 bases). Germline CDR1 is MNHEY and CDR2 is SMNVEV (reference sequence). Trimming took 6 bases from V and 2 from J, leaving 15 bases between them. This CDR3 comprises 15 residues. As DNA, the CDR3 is TGTGCCAGCAGCCTCTCCAGGGGTAACACAGATACGCAGTATTTT. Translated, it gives CASSLSRGNTDTQYF.

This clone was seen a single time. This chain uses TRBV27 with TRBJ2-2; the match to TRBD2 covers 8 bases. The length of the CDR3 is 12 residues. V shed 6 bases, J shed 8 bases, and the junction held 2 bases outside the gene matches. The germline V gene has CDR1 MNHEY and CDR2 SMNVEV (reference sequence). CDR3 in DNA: TGTGCCAGCAGACGGGGGGGAGGGGAGCTGTTTTTT. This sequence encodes CASRRGGGELFF.

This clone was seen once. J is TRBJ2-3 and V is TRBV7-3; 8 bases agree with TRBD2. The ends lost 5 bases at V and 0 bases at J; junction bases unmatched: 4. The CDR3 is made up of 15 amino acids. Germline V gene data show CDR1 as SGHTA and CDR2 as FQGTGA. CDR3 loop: CASSLSGVSTDTQYF. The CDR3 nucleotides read TGTGCCAGCAGCCTTAGCGGGGTTAGCACAGATACGCAGTATTTT. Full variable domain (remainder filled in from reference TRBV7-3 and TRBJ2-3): GAGVSQTPSNKVTEKGKYVELRCDPISGHTALYWYRQSLGQGPEFLIYFQGTGAADDSGLPNDRFFAVRPEGSVSTLKIQRTERGDSAVYLCASSLSGVSTDTQYFGPGTRLTVL.

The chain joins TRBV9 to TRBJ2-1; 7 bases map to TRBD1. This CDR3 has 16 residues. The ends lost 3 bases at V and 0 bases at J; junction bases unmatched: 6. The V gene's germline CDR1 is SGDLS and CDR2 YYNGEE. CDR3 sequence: CASSAIQGTSYNEQFF. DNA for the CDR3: TGTGCCAGCAGCGCCATACAGGGGACCTCCTACAATGAGCAGTTCTTC. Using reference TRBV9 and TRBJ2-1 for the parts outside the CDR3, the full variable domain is DSGVTQTPKHLITATGQRVTLRCSPRSGDLSVYWYQQSLDQGLQFLIQYYNGEERAKGNILERFSAQQFPDLHSELNLSSLELGDSALYFCASSAIQGTSYNEQFFGPGTRLTVL.

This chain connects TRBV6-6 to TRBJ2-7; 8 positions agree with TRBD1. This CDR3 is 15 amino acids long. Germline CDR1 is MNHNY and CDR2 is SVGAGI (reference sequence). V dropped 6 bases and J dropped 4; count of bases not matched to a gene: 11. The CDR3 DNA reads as TGTGCCAGCAGCCCAGGGCAGGGGGCTAAATACGAGCAGTACTTC. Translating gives CASSPGQGAKYEQYF.

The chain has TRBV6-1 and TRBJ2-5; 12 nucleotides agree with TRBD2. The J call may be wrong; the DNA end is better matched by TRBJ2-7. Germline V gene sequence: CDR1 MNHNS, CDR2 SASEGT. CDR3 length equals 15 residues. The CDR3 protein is CASSGLAGVSYEQYF. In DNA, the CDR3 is TGTGCCAGCAGTGGACTAGCGGGAGTCTCCTACGAGCAGTACTTC.

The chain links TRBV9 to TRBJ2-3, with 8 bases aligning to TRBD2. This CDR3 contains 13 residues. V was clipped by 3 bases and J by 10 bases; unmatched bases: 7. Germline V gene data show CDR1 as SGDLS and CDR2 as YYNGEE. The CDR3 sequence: CASSAGSGSPQYF. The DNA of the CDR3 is TGTGCCAGCAGCGCCGGAAGCGGGAGCCCGCAGTATTTT.

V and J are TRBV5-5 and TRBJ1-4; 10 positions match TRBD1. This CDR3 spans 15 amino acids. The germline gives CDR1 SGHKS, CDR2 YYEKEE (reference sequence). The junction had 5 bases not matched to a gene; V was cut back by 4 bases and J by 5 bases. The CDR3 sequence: CASSTRQGANEKLFF. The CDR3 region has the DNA TGTGCCAGCAGCACGAGACAGGGGGCCAATGAAAAACTGTTTTTT.

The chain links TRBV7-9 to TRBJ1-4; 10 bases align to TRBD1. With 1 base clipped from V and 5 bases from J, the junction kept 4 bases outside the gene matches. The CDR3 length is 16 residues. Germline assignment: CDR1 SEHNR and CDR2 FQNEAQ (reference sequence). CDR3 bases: TGTGCCAGCAGCTTAGAGACAGGGGGCTTGAATGAAAAACTGTTTTTT. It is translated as CASSLETGGLNEKLFF.

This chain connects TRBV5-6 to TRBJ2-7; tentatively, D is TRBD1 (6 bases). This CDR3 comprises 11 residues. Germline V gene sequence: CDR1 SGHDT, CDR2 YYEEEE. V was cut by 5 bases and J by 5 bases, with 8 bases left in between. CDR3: CASSWGHEQYF. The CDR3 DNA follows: TGTGCCAGCAGTTGGGGGCACGAGCAGTACTTC.

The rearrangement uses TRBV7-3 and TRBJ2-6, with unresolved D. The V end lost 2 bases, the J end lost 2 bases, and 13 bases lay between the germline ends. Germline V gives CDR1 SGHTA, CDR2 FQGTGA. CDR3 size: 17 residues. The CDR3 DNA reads TGTGCCAGCAGCTTAGGGCCCCGTTATACTGGGGCCAACGTCCTGACTTTC. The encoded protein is CASSLGPRYTGANVLTF. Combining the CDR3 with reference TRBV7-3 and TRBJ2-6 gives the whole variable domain GAGVSQTPSNKVTEKGKYVELRCDPISGHTALYWYRQSLGQGPEFLIYFQGTGAADDSGLPNDRFFAVRPEGSVSTLKIQRTERGDSAVYLCASSLGPRYTGANVLTFGAGSRLTVL.

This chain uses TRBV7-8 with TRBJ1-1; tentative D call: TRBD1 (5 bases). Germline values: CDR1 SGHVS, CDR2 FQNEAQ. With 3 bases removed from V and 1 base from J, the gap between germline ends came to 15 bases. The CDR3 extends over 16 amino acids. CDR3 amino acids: CASSFPFRGGNTEAFF. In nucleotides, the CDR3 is TGTGCCAGCAGCTTCCCTTTCCGGGGGGGGAACACTGAAGCTTTCTTT.

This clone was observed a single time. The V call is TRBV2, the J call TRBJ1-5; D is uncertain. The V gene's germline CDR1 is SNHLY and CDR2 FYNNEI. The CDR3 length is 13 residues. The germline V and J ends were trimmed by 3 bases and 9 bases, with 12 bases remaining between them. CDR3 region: CASSDLDRGPQHF. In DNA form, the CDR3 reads TGTGCCAGCAGTGACCTAGACCGGGGGCCCCAGCATTTT.

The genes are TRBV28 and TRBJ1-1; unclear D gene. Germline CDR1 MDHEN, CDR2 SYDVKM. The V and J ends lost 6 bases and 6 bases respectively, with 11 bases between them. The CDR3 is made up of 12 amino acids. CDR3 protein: CASRPSSPEAFF. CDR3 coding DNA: TGTGCCAGCAGGCCTTCGAGCCCTGAAGCTTTCTTT.

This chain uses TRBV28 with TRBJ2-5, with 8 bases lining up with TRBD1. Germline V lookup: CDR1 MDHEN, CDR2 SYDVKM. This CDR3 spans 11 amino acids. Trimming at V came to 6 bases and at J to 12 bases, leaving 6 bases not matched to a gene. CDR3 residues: CASSPDREEYF. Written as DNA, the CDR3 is TGTGCCAGCAGCCCGGACAGGGAGGAGTACTTC.

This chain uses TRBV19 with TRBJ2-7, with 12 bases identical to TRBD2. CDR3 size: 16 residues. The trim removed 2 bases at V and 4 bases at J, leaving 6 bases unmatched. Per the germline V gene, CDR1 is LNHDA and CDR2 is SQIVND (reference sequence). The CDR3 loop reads CASSIRLAGERYEQYF. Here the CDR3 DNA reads TGTGCCAGTAGTATAAGACTAGCGGGAGAGAGATACGAGCAGTACTTC.

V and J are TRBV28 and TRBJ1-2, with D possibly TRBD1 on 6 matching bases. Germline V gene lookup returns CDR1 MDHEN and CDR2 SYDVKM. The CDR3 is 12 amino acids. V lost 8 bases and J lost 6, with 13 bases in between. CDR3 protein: CASERTAHGYTF. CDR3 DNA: TGTGCCAGCGAACGGACAGCTCATGGCTACACCTTC.